The 17 T cell receptor beta chains below come from one sample, sequenced in a study of regulatory T cells in long-lasting Graves disease. Sample time point: newly diagnosed GD, antithyroid drugs for less than 3 months. Following extraction of RNA from PBMCs, that RNA was used to make the TCR library. Sequencing libraries for TCR beta were prepared with iRepertoire HTBI primers and Arm-PCR of CDR3 regions. Each CDR3 protein is one row after TCRdb ran MiXCR on the multiplex PCR reads. The profile covers about 220,000 distinct CDR3 sequences, with around 19% appearing a single time and roughly 10% taken by the ten largest. The sample was also reused in another study, on T cells in Graves' hyperthyroidism and ophthalmopathy.

Sequencing was performed on peripheral blood mononuclear cells (PBMCs), taken at new diagnosis, from a patient treated with antithyroid drugs. These receptors were collected from a woman in her 30s with Graves disease.

This clonotype was counted a few times. V and J are TRBV6-2 or TRBV6-3 and TRBJ2-1; D remains unclear. Looked up from germline, CDR1 is MNHEY and CDR2 is SVGEGT. This CDR3 spans 15 amino acids. V lost 8 bases, J lost 12 bases, and 26 bases lay in between. Written as DNA, the CDR3 is TGTGCCAGCGGAGACATCGCCTGGAAGACAATGGGGCAGTTCTTC. Translation: CASGDIAWKTMGQFF.

Note on this clonotype: The missing conserved phenylalanine or tryptophan at the end of this CDR3 makes a read error likely. V gene TRBV30 combines with J gene TRBJ2-2; a possible D gene is TRBD1 (5 bases). Looked up from germline, CDR1 is GTSNPN and CDR2 is SVGIG (reference sequence). The CDR3 extends over 16 amino acids. V was cut by 4 bases and J by 11 bases, with 26 bases left in between. The CDR3 nucleotides read TGTGCCTGGAATATCTGGGGCAGAGGATTAGTCGGTGAGCTGTTTTGT. Encoded protein: CAWNIWGRGLVGELFC.

This clonotype was seen repeatedly, ten times or more. The rearrangement joins TRBV6-1 to TRBJ1-6; the D gene is possibly TRBD1 (6 bases). V shed 6 bases and J shed 9 bases, with 15 bases lying between them. This CDR3 has 14 amino acids. From germline, CDR1 is MNHNS and CDR2 SASEGT. CDR3 region: CASSLTGLGSPLHF. The CDR3 nucleotides are TGTGCCAGCAGCCTCACAGGGCTGGGTTCACCCCTCCACTTT.

V is TRBV7-3 and J is TRBJ2-1; D is unresolved. Trimming left V 2 bases short and J 12 bases short, with 17 bases between. The CDR3 contains 14 residues. Germline V gene data show CDR1 as SGHTA and CDR2 as FQGTGA. The CDR3 nucleotides are TGTGCCAGCAGCTTAGATAGCTTCAGCCTCAGGCAGTTCTTC. Translating gives CASSLDSFSLRQFF.

This clonotype was observed at least ten times. The J gene is TRBJ2-3, the V gene TRBV5-1; D gene ambiguous. The CDR3 runs 14 residues. Trimming removed 2 bases at V and 1 base at J, with 8 bases between. Germline V gene lookup returns CDR1 SGHRS and CDR2 YFSETQ. The CDR3 nucleotides are TGCGCCAGCAGCTTTTCTAGAGGCACAGATACGCAGTATTTT. As protein: CASSFSRGTDTQYF.

In this sample, this clonotype turned up many times. This rearrangement joins TRBV20-1 to TRBJ1-4; TRBD1 matches 8 bases. The trim removed 2 bases at V and 5 bases at J, leaving 7 bases unmatched. Germline V gene data show CDR1 as DFQATT and CDR2 as SNEGSKA (reference sequence). The CDR3 has 15 amino acids. In nucleotides, the CDR3 is TGCAGTGCTAGACCGGTGGCAGGGGGCAATGAAAAACTGTTTTTT. Its protein is CSARPVAGGNEKLFF.

This clonotype was detected a few times. Being one base from a much bigger clone, this may be a read error. The rearrangement joins TRBV7-2 to TRBJ1-1; weak D call: TRBD1 (5 bases). The germline CDR1 and CDR2 sequences are SGHTA and FQGNSA. This CDR3 region has 13 residues. The CDR3 bases are TGTGCCAACAGCTTGAGACAGACCACTGAAGCTTTCTTT. Protein product: CANSLRQTTEAFF.

At least ten counts were recorded for this clonotype. The rearrangement joins TRBV2 to TRBJ1-5, with 7 bases aligning to TRBD1. The CDR3 length is 15 residues. J gave up 7 bases and V 3 bases, and 9 bases lay outside the gene matches. Germline CDR1 reads SNHLY; CDR2 reads FYNNEI. The CDR3 DNA is TGTGCCAGCAGTGATGATACAGGGGAGGGACAGCCCCAGCATTTT. Translation gives CASSDDTGEGQPQHF.

This sequence joins TRBV9 and TRBJ2-1, with 11 bases lining up with TRBD2. The CDR3 spans 17 residues. J lost 4 bases, V lost 0 bases, and 6 bases had no gene match. The germline CDR1 and CDR2 sequences are SGDLS and YYNGEE. CDR3 region: CASSVGTSGSRYNEQFF. DNA for the CDR3: TGTGCCAGCAGCGTAGGCACTAGCGGGAGTCGGTACAATGAGCAGTTCTTC.

This clonotype was picked up many times. The chain has TRBV7-9 and TRBJ2-5; TRBD2 agrees at 9 bases. The DNA end lines up better with TRBJ2-4; the J call may be wrong. This CDR3 has 14 amino acids. Germline-derived CDR1 and CDR2 are SEHNR and FQNEAQ (reference sequence). In DNA, the CDR3 is TGTGCCAGCAGACCCGCTAGCGGGATAGACATTCAGTACTTC. This encodes CASRPASGIDIQYF.

The table lists this clonotype with many counts. The V and J genes are TRBV12-3 or TRBV12-4 and TRBJ1-6; D is uncertain. V was trimmed by 2 bases and J by 9 bases, leaving 2 bases between them. The CDR3 has 11 amino acids. For the CDR3, the DNA is TGTGCCAGCAGTTTAAGTTCACCCCTCCACTTT. It encodes CASSLSSPLHF.

This clonotype showed up many times. V gene TRBV28 combines with J gene TRBJ2-3; a possible D gene is TRBD2 (6 bases). The CDR3 contains 17 residues. The V and J ends lost 2 bases and 1 base respectively, with 16 bases between them. Germline loops: CDR1 MDHEN, CDR2 SYDVKM. The CDR3 DNA sequence: TGTGCCAGCAGTTTAGAGGGTCGGGGGACCCGCACAGATACGCAGTATTTT. Its protein product is CASSLEGRGTRTDTQYF.

The rearrangement uses TRBV30 and TRBJ2-1, with D tentatively TRBD1 (6 bases). Germline V gene sequence: CDR1 GTSNPN, CDR2 SVGIG (reference sequence). V shed 0 bases and J shed 5 bases, with 17 bases lying between them. The CDR3 runs 16 residues. The CDR3 DNA follows: TGTGCCTGGAGTGTACAGAGGTACAGGGATGACAATGAGCAGTTCTTC. This translates into CAWSVQRYRDDNEQFF.

This clonotype has ten or more counts. This chain joins TRBV12-3 or TRBV12-4 and TRBJ1-2; TRBD1 aligns across 7 bases. The CDR3 totals 13 residues. After removal of 5 bases from V and 8 bases from J, the junction contained 8 bases not matched to a gene. CDR3 sequence: CASSPRGLDGYTF. CDR3 DNA sequence: TGTGCCAGCAGTCCGAGGGGGCTAGACGGCTACACCTTC.

In its sample, this clonotype was seen many times. The J gene is TRBJ2-1, the V gene TRBV12-3 or TRBV12-4, with D possibly matching TRBD1 (6 bases). The CDR3 has 13 residues. The V gene lost 5 bases and the J gene lost 7 bases, with 12 bases spanning the gap. The CDR3 sequence: CASSQGQGNEQFF. The CDR3 region has the DNA TGTGCCAGCAGTCAGGGTCAGGGGAATGAGCAGTTCTTC.

The chain combines TRBV28 with TRBJ1-1, with TRBD1 matching over 11 bases. The CDR3 loop spans 14 amino acids. CDR1 MDHEN and CDR2 SYDVKM come from the germline V gene. Trimming at V came to 3 bases and at J to 5 bases, leaving 2 bases not matched to a gene. CDR3 loop: CASSLDRGRTEAFF. The CDR3 DNA reads TGTGCCAGCAGTTTGGACAGGGGGCGGACTGAAGCTTTCTTT. The whole variable domain, filled in from reference TRBV28 and TRBJ1-1, reads DVKVTQSSRYLVKRTGEKVFLECVQDMDHENMFWYRQDPGLGLRLIYFSYDVKMKEKGDIPEGYSVSREKKERFSLILESASTNQTSMYLCASSLDRGRTEAFFGQGTRLTVV.

This clonotype has at least ten counts. The chain links TRBV5-8 to TRBJ1-6; 8 bases fit TRBD1. Trimming removed 4 bases from V and 10 bases from J; junction bases left unmatched: 16. The length of the CDR3 is 17 residues. CDR1 is SGHTS, CDR2 YDEGEE, per germline. Here the CDR3 reads CASSQYPGGEVSSPLHF. The CDR3 DNA follows: TGTGCCAGCAGCCAATACCCAGGGGGCGAGGTCAGCTCACCCCTCCACTTT.